The following is a T cell receptor beta chain sequence with its context. Its antigen has not been determined. No quality values exist for individual bases; no much larger clone is one base distant. Every donor was a healthy Caucasian. Three pairs of female monozygotic twins, all aged about 18 to 29 years, were included in the twin cohort. Using Miltenyi CD45RO+ enrichment and human naive T-cell isolation kits, memory (CD45RO+) and naive T cells were isolated from PBMC. This sample stems from a study of identical twins (dated by TCRdb to the mid-2010s). Background for the entire study: To test whether fetal clonotypes persist, the study used deep sequencing on TCR alpha and beta repertoires from monozygotic twins, unrelated adults of various ages, and cord blood. To rule out contamination, the twin experiments were replicated at different times with different library preparation protocols.

Library preparation was by 5' RACE. For sequencing, an Illumina HiSeq 2000 was employed. A universal primer binding site was added through template switching, and the final cDNA carried a unique molecular identifier so that TCR cDNA molecules could be counted accurately. Specific primers in the conserved constant-segment region were used to synthesize first-strand cDNA for TCR alpha and beta chains. Each cDNA library was double barcoded, with a SMART-Mk sample barcode plus Illumina barcodes, to control for contamination. TruSeq adapter sequences and Illumina sample barcodes were added in two successive PCR steps. TCR alpha and beta cDNA libraries were sequenced on the Illumina HiSeq platform with custom primers. In the original analysis: MiGEC processed the raw reads to extract unique molecular identifiers, while MiXCR was used to determine the CDR3 positions. Recombination models were inferred per individual with the repgenHMM and IGoR tools using an EM algorithm. Shared clonotypes were analyzed with the tcR package in R, and sharing was normalized by the product of cloneset sizes. To study raw recombination free of thymic and clonal selection effects, out-of-frame nonproductive sequences were analyzed. In-frame beta chains were kept once TCRdb had trimmed the public reads at Q25 with fastp and called clones with MiXCR. Rows are unified per CDR3 protein, each entry keeping the most common DNA and genes. TCRdb, rather than the study authors, made the V and J calls. The sample table contains nearly 250,000 distinct CDR3 sequences; only one count was recorded for about 7.3% of them. The ten most abundant clones make up under 4% of the sample.

Looking up the germline V gene yields CDR1 SGHRS and CDR2 YFSETQ. Deletion took 4 bases off V and 2 bases off J, with a span of 16 bases between the germline ends. There are 16 amino acids in the CDR3, from cysteine to phenylalanine inclusive. Only the CDR3 part of the read is kept: 48 bases, read in frame from the first base. General conclusions and limits of the study: Zero-insertion analyses could be partly confounded by invariant T cells such as MAIT and iNKT, although diverse VJ usage argued against such confounding for most clonotypes. Recombination models systematically underestimated out-of-frame TCR alpha sharing in monozygotic twins but agreed with sharing between unrelated individuals. Abundant cord blood beta clonotypes had fewer insertions, young adult naive repertoires showed a similar but weaker trend, and memory repertoires showed no such trend. Compared with coincidental sharing between unrelated individuals, out-of-frame TCR alpha sequences shared between twins showed an excess of sequences with low generation probability. A weaker excess of twin sharing was found in beta out-of-frame sequences because the signal-to-noise ratio was lowered by fewer shared sequences. Because the same donors could not be followed over many years, the conclusions depended on cross-sectional statistical analysis.

The sample was also linked to a second study, of yellow fever vaccine responses in identical twins. Looking at the second paper: According to the authors, in identical twins the way T cells responded to vaccination appeared partly convergent and partly personalized. In identical twins, the study followed T cell clones that responded to the vaccine with precision.

The V and J genes are TRBV5-1 and TRBJ1-3; a confident D gene designation cannot be given. The sequence was obtained from a woman under 30 in good health. Sequencing was performed on memory (CD45RO+) T cells sorted from blood. Taken with the paper, the label for cell subset or site translates to: CD45RO+ enriched T cells. The CDR3 reads as follows: CASSPRAFLTGNTIYF. The nucleotide sequence reads as follows: TGCGCCAGCAGCCCCCGGGCGTTTTTGACTGGAAACACCATATATTTT.